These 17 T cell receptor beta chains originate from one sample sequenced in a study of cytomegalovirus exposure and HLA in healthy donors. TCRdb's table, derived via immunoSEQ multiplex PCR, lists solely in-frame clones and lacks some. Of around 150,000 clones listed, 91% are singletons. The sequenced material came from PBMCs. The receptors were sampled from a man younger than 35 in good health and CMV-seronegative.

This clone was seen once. CDR3 bases: TGTGCCAGCAGCCGTGAGTCGGGAGAGAACACCGGGGAGCTGTTTTTT. It translates to CASSRESGENTGELFF. The J gene is TRBJ2-2, the V gene TRBV7-3; D may be TRBD2 (6 bases). The V gene's germline CDR1 is SGHTA and CDR2 FQGTGA. Between the trimmed V and J ends, which lost 5 bases and 1 base, there was a span of 14 bases. The CDR3 runs to 16 residues.

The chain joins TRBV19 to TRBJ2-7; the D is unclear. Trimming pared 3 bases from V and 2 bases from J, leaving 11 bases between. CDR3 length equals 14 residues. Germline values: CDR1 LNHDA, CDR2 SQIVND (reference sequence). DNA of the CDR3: TGTGCCAGTAGTATCAGGTCCAGAACCTACGAGCAGTACTTC. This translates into CASSIRSRTYEQYF.

For the CDR3, the DNA is TGTGCCATCAGTCATGATGAAAGACAGGGCGCTGGGGATTGGTATGGCTACACCTTC. Translation: CAISHDERQGAGDWYGYTF. The V call is TRBV10-3, the J call TRBJ1-2, with 7 bases aligning to TRBD1. The J segment lost 5 bases and the V segment lost 5 bases, leaving 23 bases of the junction unmatched. Germline V CDR1 and CDR2: ENHRY, SYGVKD. The CDR3 totals 19 residues.

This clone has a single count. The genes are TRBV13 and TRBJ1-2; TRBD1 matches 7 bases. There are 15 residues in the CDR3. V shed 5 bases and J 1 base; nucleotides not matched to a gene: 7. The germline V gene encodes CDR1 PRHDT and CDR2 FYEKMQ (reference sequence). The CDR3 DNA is TGTGCCAGCAGCCTGACAGGGAATTTTAACTATGGCTACACCTTC. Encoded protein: CASSLTGNFNYGYTF.

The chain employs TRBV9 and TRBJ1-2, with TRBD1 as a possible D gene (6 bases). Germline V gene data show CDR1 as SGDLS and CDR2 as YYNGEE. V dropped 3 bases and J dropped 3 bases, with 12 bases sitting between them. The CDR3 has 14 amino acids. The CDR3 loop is CASSAHPGDYGYTF. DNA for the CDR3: TGTGCCAGCAGCGCGCACCCAGGGGACTATGGCTACACCTTC.

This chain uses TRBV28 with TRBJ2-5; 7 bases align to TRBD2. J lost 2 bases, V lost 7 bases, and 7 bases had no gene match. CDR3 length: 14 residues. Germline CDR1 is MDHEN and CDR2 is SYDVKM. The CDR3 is CASTKAGLQETQYF. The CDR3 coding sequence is TGTGCCAGCACTAAAGCGGGGTTACAAGAGACCCAGTACTTC. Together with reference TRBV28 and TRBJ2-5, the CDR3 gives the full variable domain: DVKVTQSSRYLVKRTGEKVFLECVQDMDHENMFWYRQDPGLGLRLIYFSYDVKMKEKGDIPEGYSVSREKKERFSLILESASTNQTSMYLCASTKAGLQETQYFGPGTRLLVL.

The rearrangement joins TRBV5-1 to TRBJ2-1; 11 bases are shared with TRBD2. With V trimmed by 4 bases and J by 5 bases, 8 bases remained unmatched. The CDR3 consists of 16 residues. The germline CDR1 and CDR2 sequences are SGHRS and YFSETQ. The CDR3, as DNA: TGCGCCAGCAGCGTTTCAGGGACTAGCGGTCACAATGAGCAGTTCTTC. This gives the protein CASSVSGTSGHNEQFF.

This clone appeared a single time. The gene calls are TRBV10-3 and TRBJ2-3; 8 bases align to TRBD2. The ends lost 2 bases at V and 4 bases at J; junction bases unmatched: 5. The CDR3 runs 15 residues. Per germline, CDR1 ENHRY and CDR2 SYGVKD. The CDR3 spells CAISERGGLADTQYF. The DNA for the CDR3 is TGTGCCATCAGTGAGCGGGGGGGCCTGGCAGATACGCAGTATTTT.

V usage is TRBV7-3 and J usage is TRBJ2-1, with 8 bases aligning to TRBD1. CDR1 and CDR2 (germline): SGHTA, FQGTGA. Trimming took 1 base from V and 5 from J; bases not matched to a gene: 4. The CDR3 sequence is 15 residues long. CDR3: CASSLSGTGHNEQFF. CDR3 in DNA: TGTGCCAGCAGCTTAAGTGGGACAGGACACAATGAGCAGTTCTTC.

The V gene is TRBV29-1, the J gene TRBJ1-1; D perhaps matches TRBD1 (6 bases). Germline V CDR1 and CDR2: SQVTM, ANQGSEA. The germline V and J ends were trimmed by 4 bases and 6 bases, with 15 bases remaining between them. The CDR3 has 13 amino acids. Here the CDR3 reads CSVAGGRNAEAFF. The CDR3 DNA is TGCAGCGTTGCCGGGGGGCGCAACGCTGAAGCTTTCTTT.

For the CDR3, the DNA is TGTGCCAGCAGATTTGACAGGGGGGTCACCGGGGAGCTGTTTTTT. Its protein product is CASRFDRGVTGELFF. The chain carries TRBV2 and TRBJ2-2; TRBD1 aligns across 9 bases. Germline V gene sequence: CDR1 SNHLY, CDR2 FYNNEI. Losses at the gene ends were 6 bases for V and 4 bases for J; bases not matched to a gene: 6. The CDR3 spans 15 residues.

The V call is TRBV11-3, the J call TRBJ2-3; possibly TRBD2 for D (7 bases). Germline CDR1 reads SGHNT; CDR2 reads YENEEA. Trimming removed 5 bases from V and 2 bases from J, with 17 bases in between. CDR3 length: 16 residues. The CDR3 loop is CASSQGRGLNTDTQYF. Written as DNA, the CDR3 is TGTGCCAGCAGCCAGGGGCGGGGGCTGAACACAGATACGCAGTATTTT.

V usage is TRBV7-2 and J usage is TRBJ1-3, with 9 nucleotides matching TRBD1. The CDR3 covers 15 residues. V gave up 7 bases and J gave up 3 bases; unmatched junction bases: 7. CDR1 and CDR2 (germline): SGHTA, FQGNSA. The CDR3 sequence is CASMRDRVIGNTIYF. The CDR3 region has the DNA TGTGCCAGCATGAGGGACAGGGTGATTGGAAACACCATATATTTT.

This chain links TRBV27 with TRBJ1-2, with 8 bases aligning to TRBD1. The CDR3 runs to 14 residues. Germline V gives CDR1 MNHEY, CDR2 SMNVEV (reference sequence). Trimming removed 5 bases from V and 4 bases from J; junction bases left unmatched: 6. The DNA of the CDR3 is TGTGCCAGCAGTGGGCAGGGGGCAATCTATGGCTACACCTTC. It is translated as CASSGQGAIYGYTF.

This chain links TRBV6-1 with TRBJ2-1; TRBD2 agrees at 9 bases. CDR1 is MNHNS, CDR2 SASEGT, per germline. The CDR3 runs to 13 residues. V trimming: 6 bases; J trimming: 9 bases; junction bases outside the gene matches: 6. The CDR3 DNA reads TGTGCCAGCAGGCGCGGGAGGGCCCTTGAGCAGTTCTTC. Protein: CASRRGRALEQFF.

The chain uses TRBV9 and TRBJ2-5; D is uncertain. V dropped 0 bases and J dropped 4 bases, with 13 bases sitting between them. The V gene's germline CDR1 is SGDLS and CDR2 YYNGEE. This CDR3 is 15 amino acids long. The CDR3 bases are TGTGCCAGCAGCGTAGGCCTAGTGGTGGGAGAGACCCAGTACTTC. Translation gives CASSVGLVVGETQYF.

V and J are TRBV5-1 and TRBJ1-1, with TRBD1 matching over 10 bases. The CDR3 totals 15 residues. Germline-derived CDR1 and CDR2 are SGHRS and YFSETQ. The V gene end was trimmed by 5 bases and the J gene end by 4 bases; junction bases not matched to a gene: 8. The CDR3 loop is CASSFDRGRATEAFF. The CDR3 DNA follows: TGCGCCAGCAGTTTCGACAGGGGGCGCGCCACTGAAGCTTTCTTT.